This T cell receptor (beta chain) was captured in a study of blood T cell repertoires in COVID-19. As for the study in general: Sites in the United States, Italy and Spain provided acute and convalescent COVID-19 samples. From T cells, B-cell-depleted T cells, or PBMCs came the material, which was cDNA or gDNA.

In the original workflow: Amplification of reference gene primers provided the estimated nucleated cell counts. Measured with immunoSEQ multiplex PCR; TCRdb has only the in-frame clones, and not every one. That table furnishes V, J and clone size, whereas the DNA furnished D and trimming. The sample lists 100,000 or so clones; approximately 93% were seen once. The CDR3 sequence is 16 residues long. Trimming at V came to 4 bases and at J to 10 bases, leaving 13 bases not matched to a gene. Looked up from germline, CDR1 is KGHDR and CDR2 is SFDVKD. This rearrangement joins TRBV24-1 to TRBJ2-1; the match to TRBD2 covers 9 bases. Sequenced: peripheral blood. This receptor was identified in a man aged 55 to 70 with acute or convalescent COVID-19. The CDR3 sequence: CATSDLTMGLAGEQFF. For the CDR3, the DNA is TGTGCCACCAGTGACCTCACCATGGGACTAGCAGGCGAGCAGTTCTTC.